This T cell receptor beta chain originates from a study of TIL therapy for anti-PD-1-resistant metastatic lung cancer. In the study overall: Most patients had lung adenocarcinoma; a few tumors were EGFR-mutant, two ALK-rearranged; half smoked currently or formerly.

Stated time point: pre-treatment sample, taken before nivolumab and TIL therapy. The CDR3 loop spans 17 amino acids. Germline V gene sequence: CDR1 LNHDA, CDR2 SQIVND (reference sequence). With V trimmed by 0 bases and J by 3 bases, 9 bases remained unmatched. Of note for this clone: What it binds is unknown.

General study results and limits: This highly selected cohort may not generalize to typical lung cancer patients.

This was the immunoSEQ v3 assay. TCRdb's table, derived via immunoSEQ multiplex PCR, lists solely in-frame clones and lacks some. The repertoire holds 55,000 to 60,000 clones, with less than 85% as singletons. The input for sequencing was blood, taken at baseline. The chain carries TRBV19 and TRBJ2-3; TRBD1 agrees at 7 bases. The sequence derives from a person aged 25 to 80 with non-small cell lung cancer. CDR3 protein: CASSIDVYRGLTDTQYF. CDR3 coding DNA: TGTGCCAGTAGTATAGATGTATACAGGGGATTGACAGATACGCAGTATTTT.